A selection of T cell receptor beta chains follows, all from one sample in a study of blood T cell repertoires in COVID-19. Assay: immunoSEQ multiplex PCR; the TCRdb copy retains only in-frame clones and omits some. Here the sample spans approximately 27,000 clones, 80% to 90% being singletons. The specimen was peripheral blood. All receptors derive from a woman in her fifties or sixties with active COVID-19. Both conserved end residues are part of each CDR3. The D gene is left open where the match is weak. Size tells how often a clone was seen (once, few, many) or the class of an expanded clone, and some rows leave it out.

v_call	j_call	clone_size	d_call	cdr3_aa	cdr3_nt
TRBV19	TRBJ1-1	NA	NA	CASSIAFRFIGGNTEAFF	TGTGCCAGTAGTATAGCTTTTCGTTTCATTGGAGGGAACACTGAAGCTTTCTTT
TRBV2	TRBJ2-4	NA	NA	CASSNTEAKNIQYF	TGTGCCAGCAGTAACACAGAGGCCAAAAACATTCAGTACTTC
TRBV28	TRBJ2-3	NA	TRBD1	CASSLTGKAQYF	TGTGCCAGCAGTCTGACAGGGAAGGCGCAGTATTTT
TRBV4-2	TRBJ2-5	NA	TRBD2	CASSPRASGSGETQYF	TGTGCCAGCAGCCCCCGGGCTAGCGGGAGCGGAGAGACCCAGTACTTC
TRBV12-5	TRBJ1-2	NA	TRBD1	CASGLFGTDYGYTF	TGTGCTAGTGGTTTGTTTGGGACAGACTATGGCTACACCTTC
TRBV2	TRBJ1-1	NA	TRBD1	CASSTTGAEAFF	TGTGCCAGCAGTACTACAGGGGCTGAAGCTTTCTTT
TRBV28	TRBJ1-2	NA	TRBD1	CASYRQGSNYGYTF	TGTGCCAGCTACCGACAGGGGTCGAACTATGGCTACACCTTC
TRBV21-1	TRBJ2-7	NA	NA	CASSKEERPGYEQYF	TGTGCCAGCAGCAAAGAAGAGAGGCCAGGGTACGAGCAGTACTTC
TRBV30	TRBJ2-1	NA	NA	CAWKIIAGNEQFF	TGTGCCTGGAAAATCATAGCTGGAAATGAGCAGTTCTTC
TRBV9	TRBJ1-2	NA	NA	CASSVGQSYGYTF	TGTGCCAGCAGCGTAGGACAGTCCTATGGCTACACCTTC
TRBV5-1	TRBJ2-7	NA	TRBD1	CASSLDGSLGTGKEQYF	TGCGCCAGCAGCTTGGACGGGAGCCTCGGGACAGGGAAGGAGCAGTACTTC
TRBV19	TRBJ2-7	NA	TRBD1	CASSVGTGVTYEQYF	TGTGCCAGTAGTGTCGGGACAGGCGTCACCTACGAGCAGTACTTC
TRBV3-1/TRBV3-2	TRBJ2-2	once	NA	CASSPPPGYIYTGELFF	TGTGCCAGCAGCCCACCGCCGGGGTATATTTACACCGGGGAGCTGTTTTTT
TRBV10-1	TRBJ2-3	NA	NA	CASSQLIAGSTDTQYF	TGCGCCAGCAGTCAGCTTATCGCGGGGAGCACAGATACGCAGTATTTT
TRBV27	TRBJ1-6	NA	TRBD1	CASRRGQGRNSPLHF	TGTGCCAGCAGAAGGGGGCAGGGGAGGAATTCACCCCTCCACTTT
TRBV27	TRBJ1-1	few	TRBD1	CASSFLRGREAFF	TGTGCCAGCAGTTTTTTAAGGGGGCGCGAAGCTTTCTTT
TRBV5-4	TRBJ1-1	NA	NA	CASSLGTANTEAFF	TGTGCCAGCAGCTTGGGAACAGCGAACACTGAAGCTTTCTTT
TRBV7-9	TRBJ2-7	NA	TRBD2	CASSIGLARSYEQYF	TGTGCCAGCAGCATTGGACTAGCTCGTTCCTACGAGCAGTACTTC
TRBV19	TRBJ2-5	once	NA	CASSPPGVGRETQYF	TGTGCCAGTAGTCCCCCCGGGGTAGGGAGAGAGACCCAGTACTTC
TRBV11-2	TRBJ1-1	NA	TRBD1	CASSHDRGGTEAFF	TGTGCCAGCAGCCATGACAGGGGTGGGACTGAAGCTTTCTTT
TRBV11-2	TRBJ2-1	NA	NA	CASSLGRATYNEQFF	TGTGCCAGCAGCTTAGGCAGGGCGACTTACAATGAGCAGTTCTTC
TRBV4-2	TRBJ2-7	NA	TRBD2	CASSQAPSAGGGYEQYF	TGTGCCAGCAGCCAAGCCCCCTCGGCGGGAGGGGGGTACGAGCAGTACTTC
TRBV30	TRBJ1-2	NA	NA	CAWSEVTGTHGYTF	TGTGCCTGGAGTGAGGTGACAGGAACCCATGGCTACACCTTC
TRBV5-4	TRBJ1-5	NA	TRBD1	CASSSGGGVNQPQHF	TGTGCCAGCAGCTCTGGAGGGGGCGTCAATCAGCCCCAGCATTTT
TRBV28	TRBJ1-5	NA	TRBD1	CASSPSRTGGYQPQHF	TGTGCCAGCAGCCCTTCCCGGACAGGGGGCTATCAGCCCCAGCATTTT
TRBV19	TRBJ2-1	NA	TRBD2	CASSFSGSRNEQFF	TGTGCCAGTAGTTTCAGCGGGAGTAGGAATGAGCAGTTCTTC
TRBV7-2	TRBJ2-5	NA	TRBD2	CASSRWWTSEETQYF	TGTGCCAGCAGCCGCTGGTGGACTAGCGAAGAGACCCAGTACTTC
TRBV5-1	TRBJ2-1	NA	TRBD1	CASSLTGQGSRSYNEQFF	TGCGCCAGCAGCTTGACGGGACAGGGCTCGAGGTCCTACAATGAGCAGTTCTTC
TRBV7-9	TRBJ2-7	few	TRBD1	CASSLVSGGPGSYEQYF	TGTGCCAGCAGCTTAGTTTCAGGGGGCCCTGGCTCCTACGAGCAGTACTTC
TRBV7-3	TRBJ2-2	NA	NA	CASSLGTSNTGELFF	TGTGCCAGCAGCCTCGGGACATCGAACACCGGGGAGCTGTTTTTT
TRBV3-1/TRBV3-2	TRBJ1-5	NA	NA	CASSQDTGRGQPQHF	TGTGCCAGCAGCCAAGATACGGGCCGAGGGCAGCCCCAGCATTTT
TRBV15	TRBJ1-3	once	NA	CATSIGGFSGNTIYF	TGTGCCACCAGCATAGGCGGATTCTCTGGAAACACCATATATTTT
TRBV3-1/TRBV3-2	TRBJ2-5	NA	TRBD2	CASSDRTRRETQYF	TGTGCCAGCAGCGACCGGACTAGGCGAGAGACCCAGTACTTC
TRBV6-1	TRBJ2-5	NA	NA	CASSEGLPVPETQYF	TGTGCCAGCAGTGAAGGACTACCCGTCCCCGAGACCCAGTACTTC
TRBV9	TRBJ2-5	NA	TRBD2	CASSVGLAGGETQYF	TGTGCCAGCAGCGTAGGCCTAGCGGGAGGAGAGACCCAGTACTTC
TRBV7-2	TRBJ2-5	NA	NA	CASSLYRQETQYF	TGTGCCAGCAGCTTGTACAGACAAGAGACCCAGTACTTC
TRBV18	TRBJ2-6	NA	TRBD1	CASSGQGASGANVLTF	TGTGCCAGCTCCGGACAGGGGGCATCGGGGGCCAACGTCCTGACTTTC
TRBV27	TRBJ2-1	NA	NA	CASSFLDYNEQFF	TGTGCCAGCAGTTTCCTAGACTACAATGAGCAGTTCTTC
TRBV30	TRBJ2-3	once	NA	CAWSDGAGADTQYF	TGTGCCTGGAGTGATGGAGCGGGCGCAGATACGCAGTATTTT
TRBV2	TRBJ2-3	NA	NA	CASKVDRGKGRDTQYF	TGTGCCAGCAAAGTCGACCGGGGTAAGGGAAGGGATACGCAGTATTTT
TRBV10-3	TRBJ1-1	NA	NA	CAISEMGPTEAFF	TGTGCCATCAGTGAGATGGGCCCTACTGAAGCTTTCTTT
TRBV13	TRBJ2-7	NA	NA	CASSLRGRSSYEQYF	TGTGCCAGCAGCTTACGGGGTAGGAGCTCCTACGAGCAGTACTTC